This T cell receptor (beta chain) comes out of a study of blood T cell repertoires in COVID-19 (dated by TCRdb to the early 2020s). Context from the whole study: Samples covering the acute and convalescent phases of COVID-19 were provided by collaborators in the United States, Italy and Spain. The material from the prospective study consisted of cDNA or gDNA derived from T cells, B-cell-depleted T cells, or PBMCs. The dataset comprised deeply sampled blood TCRbeta repertoires from subjects exposed to, actively infected with, or recovered from COVID-19. The repertoires were made available in a free public database intended to serve as a resource for research on the immune response to SARS-CoV-2. The samples were drawn from two sources: the first 160 participants of the ongoing ImmuneRACE study, and 1,000 to 1,500 subjects contributed by 6 global collaborators. Sample metadata almost always included a de-identified subject ID, COVID-19 status, age in years and sex. HLA class I and class II types, where available, came from metadata supplied by the sample provider rather than from assay-based typing.

Comment on this clone: It has no known antigen specificity. No much larger clone exists at a distance of one base, and base qualities are not known.

Study-wide findings and limitations: Clinical and demographic metadata were provided uncurated, with the amount varying by source and participant.

In the prospective study, participants were about 18 to 100 years old, resided in 24 geographic areas of the United States, and were enrolled through a virtual design. In the prospective study, cohorts were assigned on the basis of participant-reported clinical history obtained from a screening survey and a study questionnaire. Recovered participants in ImmuneRACE Cohort 3 were defined by two consecutive negative NP/OP PCR tests, clearance by a healthcare professional, or resolution of symptoms. Mobile phlebotomists in the prospective study collected whole blood, serum and a nasopharyngeal or oropharyngeal swab from every participant. Over an approximately 2-month period, participants in the prospective study had the option of providing additional blood draws and questionnaires. Before DNA extraction, blood samples from the prospective study were shipped at room temperature or frozen. The immunoSEQ Assay, a bias-controlled multiplex PCR, was used to amplify TCRbeta CDR3 regions from genomic DNA. Under the source paper's analysis protocol: The number of nucleated cells in each sample was estimated from the amplification of reference gene primers within the assay. To quantify the absolute abundance of each unique TCRbeta CDR3 rearrangement, sequence reads were collapsed and filtered. For each sample, productive Simpson clonality was calculated as the square root of Simpson's diversity index over productive rearrangements. This is the immuneACCESS table as TCRdb keeps it, with only in-frame sequences that have V and J called. A part of the clones is gone; compared with another copy, unresolved V genes explain less than half, and the rest is unexplained. V, J and clone size reflect that table, while D and trimming were determined from the DNA. The table for this sample lists a few hundred thousand clones; over 80% of them were counted only once. Of the sample, approximately 7.3% is held by the ten largest clones.

The cysteine opens and the phenylalanine closes a CDR3 of 12 amino acids. This entry keeps only the CDR3 DNA: 36 bases, framed from base 1. Based on the germline V gene, the CDR1 and CDR2 sequences are MDHEN and SYDVKM. Here V drops 6 bases and J drops 3 bases, and the junction holds 1 base not matched to any gene. The receptor was derived from a woman between 40 and 55 years old who had recovered from COVID-19. The sample was PBMCs or T cells enriched from blood (not recorded which). Rearrangement joined TRBV28 to TRBJ2-5; a stretch of 7 junction bases matches TRBD1. The DNA is TGTGCCAGCAGAACAGGGGAAGAGACCCAGTACTTC. This sequence encodes CASRTGEETQYF. The reference TRBV28 and TRBJ2-5 proteins fill in what lies around the CDR3, so the full variable domain reads DVKVTQSSRYLVKRTGEKVFLECVQDMDHENMFWYRQDPGLGLRLIYFSYDVKMKEKGDIPEGYSVSREKKERFSLILESASTNQTSMYLCASRTGEETQYFGPGTRLLVL.